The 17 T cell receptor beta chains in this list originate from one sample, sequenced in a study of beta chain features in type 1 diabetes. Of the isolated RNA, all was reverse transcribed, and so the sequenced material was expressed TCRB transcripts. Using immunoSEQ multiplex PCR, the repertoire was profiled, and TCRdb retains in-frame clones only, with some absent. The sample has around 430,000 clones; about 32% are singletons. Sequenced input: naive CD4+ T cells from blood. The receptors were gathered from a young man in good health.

The CDR3 spells CATSREGGTNYGYTF. In DNA, the CDR3 is TGTGCCACCAGCAGAGAGGGTGGGACAAACTATGGCTACACCTTC. V and J are TRBV15 and TRBJ1-2; possible D gene TRBD1, 6 bases. The germline V and J ends were trimmed by 0 bases and 2 bases, with 10 bases remaining between them. This CDR3 is built from 15 residues. Germline V CDR1 and CDR2: LNHNV, YYDKDF (reference sequence).

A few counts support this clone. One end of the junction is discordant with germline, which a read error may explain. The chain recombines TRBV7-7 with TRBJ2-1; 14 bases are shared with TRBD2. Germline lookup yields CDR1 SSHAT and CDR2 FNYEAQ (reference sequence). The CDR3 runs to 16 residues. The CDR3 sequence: CASSLMGLAGVDEQFF. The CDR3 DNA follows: TGTGCTAGCAGCTTAATGGGACTAGCGGGAGTAGATGAGCAGTTCTTC. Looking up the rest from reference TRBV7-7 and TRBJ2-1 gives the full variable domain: GAGVSQSPRYKVTKRGQDVTLRCDPISSHATLYWYQQALGQGPEFLTYFNYEAQPDKSGLPSDRFSAERPEGSISTLTIQRTEQRDSAMYRCASSLMGLAGVDEQFFGPGTRLTVL.

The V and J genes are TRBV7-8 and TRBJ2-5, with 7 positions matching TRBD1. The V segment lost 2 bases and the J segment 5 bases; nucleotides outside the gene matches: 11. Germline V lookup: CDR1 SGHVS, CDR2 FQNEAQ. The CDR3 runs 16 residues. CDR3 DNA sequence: TGTGCCAGCAGCTTAAAGTCTCCGACAGGGAAGGAGACCCAGTACTTC. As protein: CASSLKSPTGKETQYF.

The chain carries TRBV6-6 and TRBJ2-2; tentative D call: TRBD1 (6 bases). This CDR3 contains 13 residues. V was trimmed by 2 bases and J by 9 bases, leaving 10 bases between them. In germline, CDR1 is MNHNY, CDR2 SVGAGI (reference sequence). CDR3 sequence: CASSYETGRELFF. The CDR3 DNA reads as TGTGCCAGCAGTTACGAGACAGGAAGGGAGCTGTTTTTT.

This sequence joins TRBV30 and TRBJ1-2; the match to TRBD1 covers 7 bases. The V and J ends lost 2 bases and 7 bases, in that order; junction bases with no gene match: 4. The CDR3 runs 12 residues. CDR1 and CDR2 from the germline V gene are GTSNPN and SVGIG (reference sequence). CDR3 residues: CAWSPGTAGYTF. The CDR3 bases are TGTGCCTGGAGTCCAGGGACAGCTGGCTACACCTTC.

CDR3: CARGGSSSYNEQFF. In DNA, the CDR3 is TGTGCCAGAGGGGGATCGAGCTCCTACAATGAGCAGTTCTTC. V gene TRBV7-9 combines with J gene TRBJ2-1, with D perhaps matching TRBD1 (6 bases). Trimming shortened V by 9 bases and J by 0 bases, and 12 bases separated the two germline ends. The CDR3 is 14 amino acids. Germline V gene data show CDR1 as SEHNR and CDR2 as FQNEAQ (reference sequence).

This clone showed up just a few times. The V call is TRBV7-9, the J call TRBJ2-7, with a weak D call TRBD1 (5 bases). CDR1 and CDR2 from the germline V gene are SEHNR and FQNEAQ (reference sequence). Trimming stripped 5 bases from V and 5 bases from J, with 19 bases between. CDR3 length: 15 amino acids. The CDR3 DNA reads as TGTGCCAGCAGCCCAAGAGGACATGTGGTGCACGAGCAGTACTTC. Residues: CASSPRGHVVHEQYF.

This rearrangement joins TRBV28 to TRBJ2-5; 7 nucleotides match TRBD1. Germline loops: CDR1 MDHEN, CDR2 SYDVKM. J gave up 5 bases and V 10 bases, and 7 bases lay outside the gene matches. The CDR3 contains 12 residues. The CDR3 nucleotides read TGTGCCATACAAGGGACAGTGGAGACCCAGTACTTC. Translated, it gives CAIQGTVETQYF.

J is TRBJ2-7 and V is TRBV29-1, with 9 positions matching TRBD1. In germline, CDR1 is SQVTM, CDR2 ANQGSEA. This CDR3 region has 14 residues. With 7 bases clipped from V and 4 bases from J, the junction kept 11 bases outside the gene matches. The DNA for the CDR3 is TGCAGCGCCGGAGGGGGACAGGGTTTATACGAGCAGTACTTC. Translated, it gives CSAGGGQGLYEQYF.

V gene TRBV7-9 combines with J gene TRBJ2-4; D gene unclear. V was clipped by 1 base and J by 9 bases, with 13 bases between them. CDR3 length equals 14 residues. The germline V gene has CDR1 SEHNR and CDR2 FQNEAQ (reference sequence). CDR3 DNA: TGTGCCAGCAGCTTAGTTTTGGATTTTGGCATTCAGTACTTC. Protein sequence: CASSLVLDFGIQYF.

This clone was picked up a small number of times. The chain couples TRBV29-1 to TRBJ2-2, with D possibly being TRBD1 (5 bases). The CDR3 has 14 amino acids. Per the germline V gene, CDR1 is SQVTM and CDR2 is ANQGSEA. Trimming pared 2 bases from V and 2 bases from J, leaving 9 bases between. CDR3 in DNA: TGCAGCGTTGAAAGGGGCACCAACACCGGGGAGCTGTTTTTT. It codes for CSVERGTNTGELFF.

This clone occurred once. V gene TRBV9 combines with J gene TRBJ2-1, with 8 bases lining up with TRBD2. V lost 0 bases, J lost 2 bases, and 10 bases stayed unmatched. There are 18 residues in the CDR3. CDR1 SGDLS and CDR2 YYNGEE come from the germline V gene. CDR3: CASSVAPGGPGTYNEQFF. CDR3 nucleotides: TGTGCCAGCAGCGTAGCCCCGGGAGGGCCTGGTACCTACAATGAGCAGTTCTTC. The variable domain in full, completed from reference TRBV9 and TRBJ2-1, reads DSGVTQTPKHLITATGQRVTLRCSPRSGDLSVYWYQQSLDQGLQFLIQYYNGEERAKGNILERFSAQQFPDLHSELNLSSLELGDSALYFCASSVAPGGPGTYNEQFFGPGTRLTVL.

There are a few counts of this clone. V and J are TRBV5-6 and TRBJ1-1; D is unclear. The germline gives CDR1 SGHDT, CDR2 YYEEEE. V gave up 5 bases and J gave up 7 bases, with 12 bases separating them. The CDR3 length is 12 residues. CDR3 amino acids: CASSHYLGEAFF. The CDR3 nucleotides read TGTGCCAGCAGTCATTATCTTGGTGAAGCTTTCTTT.

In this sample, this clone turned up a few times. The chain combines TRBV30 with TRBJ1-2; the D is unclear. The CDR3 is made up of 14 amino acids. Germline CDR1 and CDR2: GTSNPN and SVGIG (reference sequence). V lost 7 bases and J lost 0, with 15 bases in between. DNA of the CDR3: TGTGCCTTCACTTCTGACCGATCTAACTATGGCTACACCTTC. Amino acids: CAFTSDRSNYGYTF.

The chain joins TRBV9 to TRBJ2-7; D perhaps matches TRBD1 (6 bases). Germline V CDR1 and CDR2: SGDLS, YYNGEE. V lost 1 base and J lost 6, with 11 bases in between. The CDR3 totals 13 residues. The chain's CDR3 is CASSVTGWREQYF. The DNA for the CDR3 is TGTGCCAGCAGCGTAACAGGGTGGCGCGAGCAGTACTTC.

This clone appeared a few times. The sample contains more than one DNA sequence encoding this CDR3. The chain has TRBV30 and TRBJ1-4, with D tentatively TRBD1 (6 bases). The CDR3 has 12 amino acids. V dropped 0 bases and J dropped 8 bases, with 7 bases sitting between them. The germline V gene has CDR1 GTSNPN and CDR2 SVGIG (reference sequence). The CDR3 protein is CAWSVRGEKLFF. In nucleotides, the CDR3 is TGTGCCTGGAGTGTCAGGGGCGAAAAACTGTTTTTT.

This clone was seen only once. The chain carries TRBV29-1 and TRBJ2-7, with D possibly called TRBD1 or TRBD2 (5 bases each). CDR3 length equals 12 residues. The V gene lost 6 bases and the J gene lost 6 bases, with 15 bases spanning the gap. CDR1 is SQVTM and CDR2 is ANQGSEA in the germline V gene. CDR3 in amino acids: CSVGAGGSEQYF. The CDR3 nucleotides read TGCAGCGTAGGGGCGGGTGGGAGCGAGCAGTACTTC.